This T cell receptor (beta chain) was observed in a study of OX40 agonist ivuxolimab in advanced cancers. Whole-study context: Ivuxolimab was administered intravenously to patients at 0.01 to 10 mg/kg every 2 weeks.

Study findings and constraints: Clones of CD4+ and CD8+ blood T cells grew by week 6 at doses of 0.1 to 3.0 mg/kg.

Produced via immunoSEQ multiplex PCR; TCRdb's table is partial and in-frame only. There are 65,000 to 95,000 clones in the sample; roughly 80% occur only once, and less than 2.5% lies in the top ten. From germline, CDR1 is SGDLS and CDR2 YYNGEE. V gave up 0 bases and J gave up 3 bases; unmatched junction bases: 3. This CDR3 contains 17 residues. This clone was seen more than once but under ten times. Its matching antigen is unknown. The gene calls are TRBV9 and TRBJ2-1; TRBD2 agrees at 13 bases. The sequenced sample was CD4+ or CD8+ T cells sorted from blood, obtained in a trial of the OX40 agonist ivuxolimab. The clonotype comes from an adult with an advanced solid tumor such as melanoma, head and neck, liver or kidney cancer. This CDR3 is CASSVGTSGGFYNEQFF. As DNA, the CDR3 is TGTGCCAGCAGCGTAGGGACTAGCGGGGGCTTCTACAATGAGCAGTTCTTC.